The present TCR beta chain was sequenced within a study of blood T cells in healthy people across ages. Study-wide results and caveats: Significant beta diversity loss was already apparent by age about 39, declining roughly linearly. Both naive CD4+ cell counts and diversity were greater in long-lived donors than in aged donors.

As regards this clonotype: Its antigen is not known.

A second roughly 6 to 12 cycle PCR used barcoded and J-beta primers. TCRdb re-derived calls from the 5' RACE reads in MiXCR, one entry per CDR3 protein. This sample yields 1.5 million to 2 million distinct CDR3 sequences, of which over 25% are seen a single time; 7.7% belongs to the top ten. Total RNA was isolated from each sample in quantities of at least 6 micrograms. The length of the CDR3 is 14 residues. V was clipped by 5 bases and J by 9 bases; unmatched bases: 11. CDR1 is MNHEY, CDR2 SMNVEV, per germline (reference sequence). The sequenced sample consisted of blood. The V call is TRBV27, the J call TRBJ2-3, with TRBD1 matching over 7 bases. The TCR comes from a woman aged 25 to 39 in good health. The CDR3 sequence: CASSKDRVVLTQYF. The CDR3 region has the DNA TGTGCCAGCAGTAAAGACAGGGTGGTTCTGACGCAGTATTTT.